This T cell receptor beta chain was recovered during a study of blood T cells in healthy people across ages. A second 7 to 11 cycle PCR used barcoded and J-beta primers. In TCRdb, the 5' RACE reads were re-called with MiXCR into one record per CDR3 protein. The table has about 780,000 distinct CDR3 sequences, 20% to 30% seen once. The V gene's germline CDR1 is SGHTA and CDR2 FQGTGA. The CDR3 spans 17 residues. The germline V and J ends were trimmed by 4 bases and 0 bases, with 16 bases remaining between them. This clonotype has only a few counts. Its antigen remains unidentified. Donation came from healthy Caucasian individuals in Russia who were aged 6 to 90. Study-level points and caveats: PBMCs left unsorted prevented a conclusive naive versus antigen-experienced comparison.

These same records also appear under a second study, on T cells of mothers and their children. In that study: Both sample barcodes and 2-4 random nucleotides came from the M1S primer of the second PCR.

The sample taken for sequencing was blood. The receptor was derived from a boy between 10 and 17 years old in good health. The J gene is TRBJ2-4, the V gene TRBV7-3; no firm D call. The CDR3 DNA follows: TGTGCCAGCAGCTCCTCCCCTCCGGTAGGAGCCAAAAACATTCAGTACTTC. Translation gives CASSSSPPVGAKNIQYF.